The T cell receptor (beta chain) under discussion was sequenced for a study of T-cell memory formation after mild COVID-19 listed by TCRdb under 2021. Study-wide context: Most TCR sequence clusters were specific to one of the two donors. In a couple of donors, T-cell clones that expanded and contracted after mild COVID-19 were tracked by sequencing TCRalpha and TCRbeta repertoires over time. The cohort was made up of two young adult volunteers, one female and one male, who were previously healthy. General study outcomes and caveats: Clones that contracted from day 15 to 85 showed balanced CD4/CD8 phenotypes, whereas a second wave of clones that expanded from day 15 to 37 leaned towards CD4+. SARS-CoV-2 specificity of the second-wave clones peaking on day 37 was not confirmed. Contracting CD4+ clones were found mainly in CM and EM memory subsets, while CD8+ clones were enriched in EMRA. The study included only a couple of mild cases, and larger cohorts that include severe cases with pre-infection samples were judged to be necessary. Some responding clones were detected in pre-infection memory, which suggested that pre-existing cross-reactive memory T cells had joined the SARS-CoV-2 response.

The reads were generated on an Illumina NovaSeq 6000. TCRalpha and TCRbeta cDNA libraries were constructed by 5'RACE with constant-segment primers, with sample barcodes and unique molecular identifiers being introduced. Trizol reagent was used to extract RNA from every sample. Libraries were amplified in two PCR steps, with a second sample barcode and Illumina TruSeq adapters added in the second step. The libraries were sequenced on an Illumina NovaSeq using 2 x 150 bp paired-end reads. The source study handled its data this way. The reads were demultiplexed and collapsed into UMI-guided consensus sequences using migec v1.2.7. Using mixcr v2.1.11, UMI consensuses were aligned to TRA and TRB V and J templates and then assembled into clonotypes. A clonotype was counted as expanded or contracted only if both edgeR and NoisET called the change significant, with noise models trained on biological replicates. edgeR calls used a false discovery rate-adjusted p below 0.01 and a log2 fold-change threshold of 1. As an exploratory analysis of dynamics, PCA with hierarchical clustering was applied to max-normalized trajectories of the 1000 most abundant clonotypes. Separately sequenced CD4+ and CD8+ repertoires were used to assign the CD4 or CD8 phenotype of responding clones. TCRdb itself trimmed the public reads at Q25 with fastp, ran MiXCR and retained productive beta chains. Each CDR3 protein appears once, grouped with its most common genes and DNA. The V and J calls reflect TCRdb's pipeline rather than the authors' work. A total of some 450,000 distinct CDR3 sequences appear in this sample, around 18% of them only once. Of the sample, around 8% is held by the ten largest clones.

Ficoll-Paque density gradient centrifugation was the method used to isolate PBMCs. This clonotype was seen many times. The antigen it recognizes is unknown. Base qualities are not at hand, and no much larger clone is one base apart. From cysteine to phenylalanine, the CDR3 is 15 amino acids long. Just the 45-base CDR3 DNA is kept, in frame starting at base 1. CDR1 and CDR2 are drawn from the germline V gene (reference sequence): SGHNT, YYREEE. Here V drops 2 bases and J drops 2 bases, and the junction holds 5 bases not matched to any gene. The sample taken for sequencing was PBMCs or a T cell subset sorted from them (not recorded which). This TCR was recovered from an adult woman who had mild COVID-19 (a few samples of this study predate the infection). The sample titles of this study are shuffled in the database, so cell type and time point are left out; the donor was told from shared clones. The chain links TRBV5-4 with TRBJ2-7; TRBD1 lines up with 9 middle nucleotides. The DNA sequence is as follows: TGTGCCAGCAGCTTTGGGGACAGGGAGGCCTACGAGCAGTACTTC. This sequence encodes CASSFGDREAYEQYF.